These T cell receptor beta chains were read from a single sample in a study of blood T cell repertoires in COVID-19. The table came from immunoSEQ multiplex PCR; TCRdb's copy has only in-frame clones and leaves some out. The sample has about 130,000 clones, roughly four fifths seen once. The specimen was peripheral blood. The receptors come from a man aged 25 to 40 with COVID-19, enrolled during active disease. CDR3s include the opening cysteine and the closing phenylalanine or tryptophan. The D gene is left open where the match is weak. Not every row has a clone size; where given, it reads once, few, many or a size class.

D	V	J	size	DNA	CDR3
.	TRBV6-1	TRBJ1-5	.	TGTGCCAGCAGTGAAGGTCGGGGTTGGGGCAATCAGCCCCAGCATTTT	CASSEGRGWGNQPQHF
TRBD1	TRBV10-3	TRBJ1-2	.	TGTGCCATCAGTGAGTCGACAGGGGGCGGCTATGGCTACACCTTC	CAISESTGGGYGYTF
TRBD1	TRBV12-3/TRBV12-4	TRBJ1-3	.	TGTGCCAGCAGTTCGGGACAGGGAAACACCATATATTTT	CASSSGQGNTIYF
.	TRBV7-9	TRBJ2-5	once	TGTGCCAGCAGCTTAAAAGGGGGAAATGGAGAGACCCAGTACTTC	CASSLKGGNGETQYF
.	TRBV7-9	TRBJ2-1	.	TGTGCCAGCAGCCCTCTCCAGGGGGGAATGGGCAATGAGCAGTTCTTC	CASSPLQGGMGNEQFF
.	TRBV2	TRBJ2-5	.	TGTGCCAGCAATCTACCAGGGTGGCAAGAGACCCAGTACTTC	CASNLPGWQETQYF
TRBD1	TRBV9	TRBJ1-1	.	TGTGCCAGCAGCGCCAGACAGGGCATGAACACTGAAGCTTTCTTT	CASSARQGMNTEAFF
.	TRBV21-1	TRBJ1-1	.	TGTGCCAGCAGCAAAGGGACAGGTCTGAACACTGAAGCTTTCTTT	CASSKGTGLNTEAFF
TRBD1	TRBV30	TRBJ1-2	.	TGTGCCGGGACCCCGGACAGGGACTATGGCTACACCTTC	CAGTPDRDYGYTF
.	TRBV27	TRBJ1-2	.	TGTGCCAGCAGTTCGAAGACAGGAGGCTATGGCTACACCTTC	CASSSKTGGYGYTF
TRBD1	TRBV7-2	TRBJ2-5	once	TGTGCCAGCAGCCGGACAGGGCATGATGGAGAGACCCAGTACTTC	CASSRTGHDGETQYF
TRBD1	TRBV7-9	TRBJ1-5	few	TGTGCCAGCACGCTAGGGGGCAGCAATCAGCCCCAGCATTTT	CASTLGGSNQPQHF
TRBD2	TRBV7-8	TRBJ2-7	.	TGTGCCAGCAGCTTAGCGGGAGGGTACTCCTACGAGCAGTACTTC	CASSLAGGYSYEQYF
.	TRBV28	TRBJ1-2	.	TGTGCCAGCAGTGCCGGAACAGTTGTTGTTGATGGCTACACCTTC	CASSAGTVVVDGYTF
TRBD1	TRBV29-1	TRBJ2-2	few	TGCAGCGCCCATCAGGGGGCCTCGAACACCGGGGAGCTGTTTTTT	CSAHQGASNTGELFF
.	TRBV14	TRBJ2-7	.	TGTGCCAGCAGCCAAGATCCCCTACGCTTGGCGAGTATGGACAGCGAGGTGGGTACCTACGAGCAGTACTTC	CASSQDPLRLASMDSEVGTYEQYF
.	TRBV12-5	TRBJ1-2	.	TGTGCTAGTGGTTCCTCCTTCCAGGGTGAGAACTATGGCTACACCTTC	CASGSSFQGENYGYTF
TRBD1	TRBV5-1	TRBJ1-2	.	TGCGCCAGCAGCTTCTCGCCGGCGACAGGGACAGACCCCTATGTCTACACCTTC	CASSFSPATGTDPYVYTF
TRBD1	TRBV29-1	TRBJ1-1	few	TGCAGCGTCGAGACAGGGGGCGGGGCTGAAGCTTTCTTT	CSVETGGGAEAFF
TRBD1	TRBV7-9	TRBJ2-7	.	TGTGCCAGCAGCTTTACAGGGGTAGCTTACGAGCAGTACTTC	CASSFTGVAYEQYF